The rows below give T cell receptor beta chains drawn from one sample of a study of CD8+ T cells in alopecia areata. Here immunoSEQ multiplex PCR was the method, and the copy in TCRdb shows in-frame clones only, minus some. The sample shows around 190,000 clones, around three fifths of them seen only once. Sequenced sample: CD8+ T cells sorted from blood. Receptors originate from a human donor in good health. The CDR3 runs from the conserved cysteine through the conserved F or W. A D gene is named only where the DNA matches it firmly. The size field is filled for only some rows; it gives once, few, many or a size class.

j_call d_call clone_size v_call cdr3_aa cdr3_nt
TRBJ2-7 TRBD1 - TRBV9 CASSSGTGGFEQYF TGTGCCAGCAGCTCCGGGACAGGGGGCTTCGAGCAGTACTTC
TRBJ1-2 - - TRBV6-1 CASSVSPHSGTYGYTF TGTGCCAGCAGTGTCTCCCCTCACTCAGGAACCTATGGCTACACCTTC
TRBJ2-7 - - TRBV30 CAWSDPEESYEQYF TGTGCCTGGAGTGACCCCGAGGAGTCCTACGAGCAGTACTTC
TRBJ1-2 - many TRBV19 CASSHGSYGYTF TGTGCCAGTTCCCACGGGTCCTATGGCTACACCTTC
TRBJ2-1 TRBD2 few TRBV6-4 CASSALAGGHNEQFF TGTGCCAGCAGTGCGCTAGCGGGGGGGCACAATGAGCAGTTCTTC
TRBJ1-2 - - TRBV27 CASSSSAGSSSGYTF TGTGCCAGCAGTTCTTCCGCAGGGTCGTCCTCAGGCTACACCTTC
TRBJ2-3 TRBD2 - TRBV5-6 CASSGAGGRTDTQYF TGTGCCAGCAGCGGAGCGGGGGGGCGTACAGATACGCAGTATTTT
TRBJ2-3 - - TRBV29-1 CSVATANF TGCAGCGTTGCGACAGCTAATTTT
TRBJ2-7 - - TRBV30 CAWSLELREQYF TGTGCCTGGAGTCTGGAATTGAGGGAGCAGTACTTC
TRBJ2-5 - - TRBV2 CASVKRAEETQYF TGTGCCAGCGTGAAAAGGGCAGAAGAGACCCAGTACTTC
TRBJ2-7 - - TRBV7-2 CASSFYRGASYEQYF TGTGCCAGCAGCTTTTATCGGGGGGCCAGCTACGAGCAGTACTTC